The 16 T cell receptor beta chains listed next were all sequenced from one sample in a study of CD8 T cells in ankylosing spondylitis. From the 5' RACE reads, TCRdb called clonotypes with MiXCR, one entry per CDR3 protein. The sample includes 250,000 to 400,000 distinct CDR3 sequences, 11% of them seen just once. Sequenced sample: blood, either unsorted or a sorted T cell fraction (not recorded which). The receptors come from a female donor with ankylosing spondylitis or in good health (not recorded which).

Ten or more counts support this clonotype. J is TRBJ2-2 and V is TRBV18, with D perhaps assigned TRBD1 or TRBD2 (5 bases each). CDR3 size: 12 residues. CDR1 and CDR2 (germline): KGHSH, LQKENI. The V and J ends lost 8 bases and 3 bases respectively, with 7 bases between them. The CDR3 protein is CASQGDTGELFF. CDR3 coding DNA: TGTGCCAGCCAGGGAGACACCGGGGAGCTGTTTTTT.

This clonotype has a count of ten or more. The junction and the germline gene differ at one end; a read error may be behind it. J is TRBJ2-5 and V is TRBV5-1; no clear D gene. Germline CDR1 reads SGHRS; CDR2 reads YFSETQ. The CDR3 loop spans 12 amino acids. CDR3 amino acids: CASFGRVGPLHF. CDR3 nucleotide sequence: TGCGCCAGCTTCGGTCGCGTAGGACCGTTACACTTC.

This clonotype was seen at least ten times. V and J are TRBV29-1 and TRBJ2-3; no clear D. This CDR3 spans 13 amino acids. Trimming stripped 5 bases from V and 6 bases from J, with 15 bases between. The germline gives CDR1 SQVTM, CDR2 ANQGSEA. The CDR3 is CSVSFDPADTQYF. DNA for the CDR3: TGCAGCGTTTCCTTCGACCCGGCGGATACGCAGTATTTT.

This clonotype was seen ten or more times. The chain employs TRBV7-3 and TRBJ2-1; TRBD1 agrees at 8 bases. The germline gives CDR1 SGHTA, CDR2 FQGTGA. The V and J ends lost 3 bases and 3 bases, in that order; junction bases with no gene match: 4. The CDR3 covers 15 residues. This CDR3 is CASSLTGDLYNEQFF. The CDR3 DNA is TGTGCCAGCAGCTTGACAGGGGATCTCTACAATGAGCAGTTCTTC.

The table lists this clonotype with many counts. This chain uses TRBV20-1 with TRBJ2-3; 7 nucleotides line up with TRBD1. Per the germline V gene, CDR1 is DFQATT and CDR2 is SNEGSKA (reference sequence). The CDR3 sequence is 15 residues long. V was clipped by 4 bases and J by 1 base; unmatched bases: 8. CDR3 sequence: CSAIDRDLGTDTQYF. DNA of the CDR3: TGCAGTGCTATCGACAGGGATTTGGGCACAGATACGCAGTATTTT.

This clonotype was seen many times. Here the CDR3 reads CASSYDGQGWSPLHF. The CDR3 bases are TGTGCCAGCAGTTACGACGGACAGGGTTGGTCACCCCTCCACTTT. The V and J genes are TRBV6-5 and TRBJ1-6, with 8 bases that match TRBD1. The CDR3 extends over 15 amino acids. The V and J ends lost 2 bases and 10 bases, in that order; junction bases with no gene match: 7. CDR1 and CDR2 from the germline V gene are MNHEY and SVGAGI.

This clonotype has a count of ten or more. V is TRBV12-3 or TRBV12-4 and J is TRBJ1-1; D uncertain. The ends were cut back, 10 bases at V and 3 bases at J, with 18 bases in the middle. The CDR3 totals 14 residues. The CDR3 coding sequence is TGTGCCACCTCTCCGACTTTCATGGACACTGAAGCTTTCTTT. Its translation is CATSPTFMDTEAFF.

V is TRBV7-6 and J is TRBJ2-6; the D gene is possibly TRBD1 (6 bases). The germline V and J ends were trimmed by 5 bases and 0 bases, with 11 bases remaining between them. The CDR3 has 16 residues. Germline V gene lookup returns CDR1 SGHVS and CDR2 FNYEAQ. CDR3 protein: CASSTLQGSGANVLTF. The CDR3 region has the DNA TGTGCCAGCAGCACACTACAGGGCTCTGGGGCCAACGTCCTGACTTTC.

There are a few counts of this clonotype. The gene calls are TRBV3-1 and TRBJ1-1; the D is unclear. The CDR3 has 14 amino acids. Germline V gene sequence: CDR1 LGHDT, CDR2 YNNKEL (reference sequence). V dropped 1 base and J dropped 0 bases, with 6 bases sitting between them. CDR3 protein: CASSQGTVNTEAFF. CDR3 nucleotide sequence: TGTGCCAGCAGCCAAGGGACGGTGAACACTGAAGCTTTCTTT.

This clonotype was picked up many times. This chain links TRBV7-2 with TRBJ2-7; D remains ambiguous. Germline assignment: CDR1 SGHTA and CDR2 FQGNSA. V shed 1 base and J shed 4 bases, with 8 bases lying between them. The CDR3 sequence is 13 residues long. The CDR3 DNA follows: TGTGCCAGCAGCTTAGAGTACGGGTACGAGCAGTACTTC. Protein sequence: CASSLEYGYEQYF. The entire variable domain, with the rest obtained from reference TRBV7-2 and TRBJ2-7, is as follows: GAGVSQSPSNKVTEKGKDVELRCDPISGHTALYWYRQSLGQGLEFLIYFQGNSAPDKSGLPSDRFSAERTGGSVSTLTIQRTQQEDSAVYLCASSLEYGYEQYFGPGTRLTVT.

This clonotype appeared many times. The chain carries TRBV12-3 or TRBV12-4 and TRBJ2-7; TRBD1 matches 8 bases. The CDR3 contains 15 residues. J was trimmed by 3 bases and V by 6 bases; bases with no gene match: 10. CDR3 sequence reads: CASRRTGTGDYEQYF. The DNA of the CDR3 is TGTGCCAGCAGACGGACCGGGACAGGAGACTACGAGCAGTACTTC.

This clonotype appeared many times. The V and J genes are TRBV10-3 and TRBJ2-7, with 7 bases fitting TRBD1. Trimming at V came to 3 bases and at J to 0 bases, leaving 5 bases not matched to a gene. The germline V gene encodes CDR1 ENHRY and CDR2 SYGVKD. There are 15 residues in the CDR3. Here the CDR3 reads CAISDFGQDSYEQYF. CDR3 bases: TGTGCCATCAGTGACTTCGGACAGGACTCCTACGAGCAGTACTTC.

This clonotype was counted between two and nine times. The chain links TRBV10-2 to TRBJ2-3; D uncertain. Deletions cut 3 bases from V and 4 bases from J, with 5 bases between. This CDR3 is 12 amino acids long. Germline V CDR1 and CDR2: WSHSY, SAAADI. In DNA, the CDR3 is TGCGCCAGCAGTGAAGTATCAGATACGCAGTATTTT. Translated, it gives CASSEVSDTQYF.

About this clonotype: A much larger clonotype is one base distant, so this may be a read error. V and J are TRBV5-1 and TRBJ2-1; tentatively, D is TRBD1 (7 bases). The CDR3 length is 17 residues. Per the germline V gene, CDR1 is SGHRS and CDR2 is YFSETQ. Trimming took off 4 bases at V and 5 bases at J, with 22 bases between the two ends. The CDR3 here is CASSDATGDWSHNEQFF. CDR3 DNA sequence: TGCGCCAGCAGCGATGCTACAGGGGACTGGTCCCACAATGAGCAGTTCTTC.

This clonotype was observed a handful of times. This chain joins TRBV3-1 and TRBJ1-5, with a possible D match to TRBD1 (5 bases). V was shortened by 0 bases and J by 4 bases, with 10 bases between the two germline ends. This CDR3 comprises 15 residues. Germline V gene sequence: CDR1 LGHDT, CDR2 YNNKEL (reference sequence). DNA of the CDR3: TGTGCCAGCAGCCAAGAAGCCCGGGGGAATCAGCCCCAGCATTTT. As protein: CASSQEARGNQPQHF.

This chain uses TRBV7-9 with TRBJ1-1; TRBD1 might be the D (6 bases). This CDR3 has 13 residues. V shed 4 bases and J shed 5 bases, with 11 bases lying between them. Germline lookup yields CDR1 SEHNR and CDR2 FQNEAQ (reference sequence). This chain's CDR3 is CASSSQGGTEAFF. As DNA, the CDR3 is TGTGCCAGCAGCTCACAGGGAGGAACTGAAGCTTTCTTT.